The subject of this entry is one T cell receptor beta chain. Its antigen is currently unknown. The sample originates from a study of T cell repertoires in cytomegalovirus infection. On the study more broadly: Public TCR beta signatures provided an indication of both CMV infection and a matching HLA type. Study results and caveats: HLA-C-restricted CMV clonotypes gave the most frequent clonotype in two of eight donors. Summed frequency of public TCR beta families distinguished CMV carriers with the relevant HLA.

From the reads, TCRdb called clonotypes with MiXCR, one entry per CDR3 protein. Of hundreds of thousands of distinct CDR3 sequences listed, approximately 25% are singletons. The length of the CDR3 is 14 residues. V dropped 3 bases and J dropped 1 base, with 6 bases sitting between them. In germline, CDR1 is KGHDR, CDR2 SFDVKD. The receptor was derived from a human donor in good health (CMV status not recorded). Some clones in this sample may be carry-over from other donors' samples. The material sequenced was CD8+ T cells from PBMCs. The V gene is TRBV24-1, the J gene TRBJ1-5; D is uncertain. CDR3 protein: CATSDRWSNQPQHF. The CDR3 coding sequence is TGTGCCACCAGTGATCGGTGGAGCAATCAGCCCCAGCATTTT.